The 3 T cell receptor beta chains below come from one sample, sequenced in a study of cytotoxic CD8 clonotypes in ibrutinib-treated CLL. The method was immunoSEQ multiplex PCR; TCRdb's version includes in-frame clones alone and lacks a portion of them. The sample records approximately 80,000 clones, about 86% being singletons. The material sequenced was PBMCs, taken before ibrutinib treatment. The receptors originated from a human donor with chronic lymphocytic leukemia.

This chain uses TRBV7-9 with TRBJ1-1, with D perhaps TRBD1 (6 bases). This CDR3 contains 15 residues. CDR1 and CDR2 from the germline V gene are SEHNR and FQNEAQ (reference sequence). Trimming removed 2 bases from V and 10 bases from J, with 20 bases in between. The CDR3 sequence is CASSLRGGGDPRAFF. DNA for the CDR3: TGTGCCAGCAGCTTAAGGGGAGGGGGTGACCCCCGAGCTTTCTTT.

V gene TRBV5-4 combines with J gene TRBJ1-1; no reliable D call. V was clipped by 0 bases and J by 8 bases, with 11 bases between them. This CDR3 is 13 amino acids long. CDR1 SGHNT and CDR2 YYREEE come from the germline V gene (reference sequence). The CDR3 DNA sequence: TGTGCCAGCAGCTTGGAACGGACTAGAGAAGCTTTCTTT. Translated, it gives CASSLERTREAFF.

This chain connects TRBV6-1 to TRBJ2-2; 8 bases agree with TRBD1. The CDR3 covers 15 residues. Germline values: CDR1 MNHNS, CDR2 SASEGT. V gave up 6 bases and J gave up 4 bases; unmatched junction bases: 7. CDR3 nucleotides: TGTGCCAGCAGCCTGGACAGGGTTGGCACCGGGGAGCTGTTTTTT. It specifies CASSLDRVGTGELFF.